One and the same sample provided the 32 T cell receptor beta chains below, sequenced in a study of blood T cell repertoires in COVID-19. Produced via immunoSEQ multiplex PCR; TCRdb's table is partial and in-frame only. The table lists about 160,000 clones, 84% of them singletons. The sequenced sample consisted of PBMCs or T cells enriched from blood (not recorded which). These TCRs come from a woman aged 45 to 65 who had recovered from COVID-19.

This clone appeared a few times. CDR3 region: CASSLGTAQTNEKLFF. CDR3 nucleotides: TGCGCCAGCAGCCTAGGGACAGCCCAAACTAATGAAAAACTGTTTTTT. The chain uses TRBV5-1 and TRBJ1-4, with 7 nucleotides matching TRBD1. Germline CDR1 is SGHRS and CDR2 is YFSETQ. The CDR3 totals 16 residues. With 4 bases clipped from V and 1 base from J, the junction kept 7 bases outside the gene matches. Drawing the rest from reference TRBV5-1 and TRBJ1-4, the complete variable domain is KAGVTQTPRYLIKTRGQQVTLSCSPISGHRSVSWYQQTPGQGLQFLFEYFSETQRNKGNFPGRFSGRQFSNSRSEMNVSTLELGDSALYLCASSLGTAQTNEKLFFGSGTQLSVL.

The count of this clone is one. CDR3 sequence (DNA): TGTGCCAGCAGCTTAGTATGGCAGGGGAGCTCTGGAAACACCATATATTTT. It translates to CASSLVWQGSSGNTIYF. The J gene is TRBJ1-3, the V gene TRBV7-6, with D perhaps matching TRBD1 (6 bases). In germline, CDR1 is SGHVS, CDR2 FNYEAQ. V was clipped by 1 base and J by 0 bases, with 13 bases between them. The CDR3 extends over 17 amino acids.

The rearrangement joins TRBV19 to TRBJ2-7; D is possibly TRBD2 (6 bases). CDR1 is LNHDA, CDR2 SQIVND, per germline (reference sequence). Trimming pared 5 bases from V and 2 bases from J, leaving 16 bases between. This CDR3 comprises 15 residues. CDR3 coding DNA: TGTGCCAGTAGTCACCACCCGGAGGGGACCTACGAGCAGTACTTC. Its translation: CASSHHPEGTYEQYF.

The V call is TRBV6-5, the J call TRBJ2-7, with D maybe TRBD2 (6 bases). The CDR3 runs to 14 residues. The V gene lost 2 bases and the J gene lost 2 bases, with 10 bases spanning the gap. Per germline, CDR1 MNHEY and CDR2 SVGAGI. In nucleotides, the CDR3 is TGTGCCAGCAGTTACGCGGGGAACACCTACGAGCAGTACTTC. Its protein is CASSYAGNTYEQYF.

The rearrangement uses TRBV7-2 and TRBJ2-7; 9 nucleotides line up with TRBD1. This CDR3 has 13 amino acids. V trimming: 5 bases; J trimming: 10 bases; junction bases outside the gene matches: 9. Germline CDR1 SGHTA, CDR2 FQGNSA. Here the CDR3 reads CASSRPGQGVQYF. The CDR3 coding sequence is TGTGCCAGCAGCAGGCCGGGACAGGGAGTTCAGTACTTC.

The chain recombines TRBV3-1 (or the pseudogene TRBV3-2) with TRBJ2-3; the D gene is possibly TRBD1 (5 bases). Trimming stripped 0 bases from V and 4 bases from J, with 8 bases between. This CDR3 region has 14 residues. Germline V gives CDR1 LGHDT, CDR2 YNNKEL (reference sequence). CDR3 nucleotides: TGTGCCAGCAGCCAAGATGACAGAGCAGATACGCAGTATTTT. Its translation is CASSQDDRADTQYF.

For this clone: Other DNA sequences of this sample code for an identical CDR3. The chain is built from TRBV18 and TRBJ2-7, with unresolved D. The CDR3 spans 11 residues. V dropped 3 bases and J dropped 4 bases, with 4 bases sitting between them. The germline V gene has CDR1 KGHSH and CDR2 LQKENI. The CDR3: CASSPNYEQYF. The CDR3 bases are TGTGCCAGCTCACCCAATTACGAGCAGTACTTC.

This clone was counted a single time. The chain uses TRBV6-5 and TRBJ2-7, with a possible D match to TRBD2 (6 bases). CDR1 is MNHEY and CDR2 is SVGAGI in the germline V gene. Trimming shortened V by 6 bases and J by 5 bases, and 17 bases separated the two germline ends. The CDR3 is 14 amino acids. CDR3 amino acids: CASRRLDRWNEQYF. In DNA form, the CDR3 reads TGTGCCAGCAGGCGACTAGACCGGTGGAACGAGCAGTACTTC.

This clone was detected a few times. This chain connects TRBV10-3 to TRBJ2-3, with a weak D call TRBD2 (6 bases). The ends were cut back, 2 bases at V and 3 bases at J, with 12 bases in the middle. Per the germline V gene, CDR1 is ENHRY and CDR2 is SYGVKD. The CDR3 loop spans 15 amino acids. Here the CDR3 DNA reads TGTGCCATCAGTGAGAAGCGGGCGGAAACAGATACGCAGTATTTT. This sequence encodes CAISEKRAETDTQYF.

The V call is TRBV4-1, the J call TRBJ2-5; possibly TRBD2 for D (5 bases). The V and J ends lost 1 base and 5 bases respectively, with 17 bases between them. CDR3 length: 16 amino acids. Per germline, CDR1 MGHRA and CDR2 YSYEKL. CDR3 bases: TGCGCCAGCAGCCAAGCCCCCGGGGTGGCGTCGGAGACCCAGTACTTC. Encoded protein: CASSQAPGVASETQYF.

V gene TRBV19 combines with J gene TRBJ1-2; no reliable D call. V lost 2 bases to trimming and J lost 4 bases, with 5 bases between them. CDR3 length: 12 amino acids. Looked up from germline, CDR1 is LNHDA and CDR2 is SQIVND (reference sequence). CDR3 amino acids: CASSISVYGYTF. The CDR3 nucleotides read TGTGCCAGTAGTATATCGGTCTATGGCTACACCTTC.

The V call is TRBV4-3, the J call TRBJ1-2, with TRBD1 identical over 9 bases. Looked up from germline, CDR1 is LGHNA and CDR2 is YSLEER. The V gene end was trimmed by 2 bases and the J gene end by 5 bases; junction bases not matched to a gene: 6. The CDR3 sequence is 15 residues long. CDR3 sequence reads: CASSQTYRGRYGYTF. In DNA, the CDR3 is TGCGCCAGCAGCCAAACCTACAGGGGGCGATATGGCTACACCTTC.

The chain carries TRBV11-2 and TRBJ2-1, with 12 bases that match TRBD2. The germline V gene encodes CDR1 SGHAT and CDR2 FQNNGV. V gave up 5 bases and J gave up 3 bases; unmatched junction bases: 11. The CDR3 runs to 18 residues. CDR3 amino acids: CASSPLSTSGRLYNEQFF. The CDR3 DNA reads as TGTGCCAGCAGCCCACTCTCGACTAGCGGGAGACTCTACAATGAGCAGTTCTTC.

The chain links TRBV9 to TRBJ1-6; D unclear. The CDR3 consists of 15 residues. Trimming took 1 base from V and 4 from J, leaving 9 bases between them. CDR1 is SGDLS, CDR2 YYNGEE, per germline. The CDR3 nucleotides are TGTGCCAGCAGCGTAACGGGAAAATATAATTCACCCCTCCACTTT. Translated, it gives CASSVTGKYNSPLHF.

This clone was seen only once. The V and J genes are TRBV10-3 and TRBJ1-2, with D tentatively TRBD1 (6 bases). Germline assignment: CDR1 ENHRY and CDR2 SYGVKD. Trimming removed 10 bases from V and 4 bases from J, with 13 bases in between. The CDR3 is made up of 12 amino acids. This chain's CDR3 is CATTSGVYGYTF. Written as DNA, the CDR3 is TGTGCCACGACCTCAGGGGTCTATGGCTACACCTTC.

The CDR3 sequence is CASSTTGHYTF. Written as DNA, the CDR3 is TGTGCCAGCAGTACGACAGGTCACTACACCTTC. The chain has TRBV6-2 or TRBV6-3 and TRBJ1-2; D perhaps matches TRBD1 (6 bases). The V gene's germline CDR1 is MNHEY and CDR2 SVGEGT. CDR3 size: 11 residues. V lost 5 bases and J lost 10, with 11 bases in between.

The chain carries TRBV29-1 and TRBJ2-1; TRBD2 agrees at 7 bases. The CDR3 extends over 17 amino acids. The V segment lost 1 base and the J segment 0 bases; nucleotides outside the gene matches: 9. CDR1 and CDR2 from the germline V gene are SQVTM and ANQGSEA. The CDR3 DNA reads TGCAGCGTTGAAGGGGGGGACTACTCCATCTCCTACAATGAGCAGTTCTTC. Its translation: CSVEGGDYSISYNEQFF.

CDR3 in amino acids: CASSLAHSTGELFF. Written as DNA, the CDR3 is TGTGCCAGCAGCTTAGCCCATTCAACCGGGGAGCTGTTTTTT. The chain links TRBV7-9 to TRBJ2-2; D remains unclear. The germline gives CDR1 SEHNR, CDR2 FQNEAQ (reference sequence). V gave up 0 bases and J gave up 5 bases, with 7 bases separating them. The length of the CDR3 is 14 residues. Variable domain in full (rest from reference TRBV7-9 and TRBJ2-2): DTGVSQNPRHKITKRGQNVTFRCDPISEHNRLYWYRQTLGQGPEFLTYFQNEAQLEKSRLLSDRFSAERPKGSFSTLEIQRTEQGDSAMYLCASSLAHSTGELFFGEGSRLTVL.

DNA of the CDR3: TGTGCCAGTAGTATCCAAGGGGCTGGAGGCAATCAGCCCCAGCATTTT. It yields the protein CASSIQGAGGNQPQHF. The rearrangement joins TRBV19 to TRBJ1-5; TRBD1 might be the D (5 bases). Germline assignment: CDR1 LNHDA and CDR2 SQIVND (reference sequence). The V gene lost 3 bases and the J gene lost 2 bases, with 14 bases spanning the gap. The CDR3 contains 16 residues.

V gene TRBV2 combines with J gene TRBJ1-5; the match to TRBD1 covers 12 bases. V lost 7 bases, J lost 5 bases, and 3 bases stayed unmatched. Germline V lookup: CDR1 SNHLY, CDR2 FYNNEI. The CDR3 spans 14 residues. CDR3 bases: TGTGCCAGCACCGGGACAGGGGGCGATCAGCCCCAGCATTTT. Protein: CASTGTGGDQPQHF. Full variable domain (remainder filled in from reference TRBV2 and TRBJ1-5): EPEVTQTPSHQVTQMGQEVILRCVPISNHLYFYWYRQILGQKVEFLVSFYNNEISEKSEIFDDQFSVERPDGSNFTLKIRSTKLEDSAMYFCASTGTGGDQPQHFGDGTRLSIL.

This clone appeared once. The chain combines TRBV7-9 with TRBJ1-1; TRBD1 is a possible D gene (5 bases). CDR3 length equals 15 residues. The V gene's germline CDR1 is SEHNR and CDR2 FQNEAQ (reference sequence). V lost 1 base to trimming and J lost 1 base, with 10 bases between them. CDR3 protein: CASSLEGTTNTEAFF. The CDR3 DNA reads TGTGCCAGCAGCTTAGAGGGGACTACGAACACTGAAGCTTTCTTT.

V and J are TRBV7-9 and TRBJ1-1, with D possibly being TRBD1 (6 bases). Trimming left V 2 bases short and J 6 bases short, with 10 bases between. This CDR3 is 13 amino acids long. Germline assignment: CDR1 SEHNR and CDR2 FQNEAQ (reference sequence). The CDR3 loop reads CASSLSGGAEAFF. CDR3 coding DNA: TGTGCCAGCAGCTTAAGTGGGGGCGCTGAAGCTTTCTTT.

The table lists this clone with a few counts. The chain couples TRBV18 to TRBJ1-1; TRBD1 matches at 7 bases. Trimming removed 3 bases from V and 5 bases from J; junction bases left unmatched: 9. The germline gives CDR1 KGHSH, CDR2 LQKENI. The CDR3 length is 15 residues. CDR3 protein: CASSPWGQKQTEAFF. CDR3 DNA sequence: TGTGCCAGCTCACCTTGGGGACAGAAACAAACTGAAGCTTTCTTT.

The CDR3 loop is CASSFLAGGTYNEQFF. The CDR3 coding sequence is TGTGCCAGCAGCTTCCTAGCGGGGGGGACGTACAATGAGCAGTTCTTC. The J gene is TRBJ2-1, the V gene TRBV4-2; 12 nucleotides line up with TRBD2. Germline V CDR1 and CDR2: LGHNA, YNFKEQ. Trimming at V came to 5 bases and at J to 4 bases, leaving 6 bases not matched to a gene. The CDR3 is made up of 16 amino acids.

The J gene is TRBJ1-5, the V gene TRBV19; TRBD1 agrees at 8 bases. Trimming at V came to 6 bases and at J to 1 base, leaving 5 bases not matched to a gene. Germline assignment: CDR1 LNHDA and CDR2 SQIVND (reference sequence). This CDR3 spans 15 amino acids. In nucleotides, the CDR3 is TGTGCCAGTAGCTTTTGGACAGGGAGCAATCAGCCCCAGCATTTT. Its translation is CASSFWTGSNQPQHF.

The chain recombines TRBV29-1 with TRBJ1-1, with 7 bases aligning to TRBD1. Trimming at V came to 3 bases and at J to 5 bases, leaving 12 bases not matched to a gene. The length of the CDR3 is 15 residues. CDR1 and CDR2 (germline): SQVTM, ANQGSEA. Here the CDR3 DNA reads TGCAGCGTTGATAGGGGGCAACTCAAGGGAACTGAAGCTTTCTTT. Protein sequence: CSVDRGQLKGTEAFF.

The J gene is TRBJ2-5, the V gene TRBV4-1; 13 nucleotides align to TRBD2. The CDR3 spans 20 residues. The germline V gene has CDR1 MGHRA and CDR2 YSYEKL. V gave up 4 bases and J gave up 4 bases; unmatched junction bases: 18. CDR3 residues: CASSLTGTSGTSGKVETQYF. DNA for the CDR3: TGCGCCAGCAGCCTGACCGGGACATCCGGGACTAGCGGGAAGGTAGAGACCCAGTACTTC.

This rearrangement joins TRBV4-2 to TRBJ1-4, with D unclear. Trimming pared 1 base from V and 0 bases from J, leaving 12 bases between. Germline CDR1 reads LGHNA; CDR2 reads YNFKEQ. The CDR3 spans 17 residues. The CDR3 is CASSQGAAQATNEKLFF. In DNA, the CDR3 is TGTGCCAGCAGCCAAGGGGCAGCCCAGGCAACTAATGAAAAACTGTTTTTT.

The V and J genes are TRBV11-3 and TRBJ1-1; TRBD1 is a possible D gene (5 bases). Germline CDR1 is SGHNT and CDR2 is YENEEA. The CDR3 is 17 amino acids. Trimming shortened V by 0 bases and J by 6 bases, and 20 bases separated the two germline ends. DNA of the CDR3: TGTGCCAGCAGCTTAGATCCCAGGGCGCCGTTTCTTTCTGAAGCTTTCTTT. Its protein is CASSLDPRAPFLSEAFF.

The chain links TRBV6-2 or TRBV6-3 to TRBJ2-1, with TRBD1 identical over 8 bases. Germline CDR1 MNHEY, CDR2 SVGEGT. This CDR3 has 12 residues. The trim removed 6 bases at V and 9 bases at J, leaving 4 bases unmatched. CDR3 nucleotide sequence: TGTGCCAGCAGGTACAGGGGGAGTGAGCAGTTCTTC. It specifies CASRYRGSEQFF.

This sequence joins TRBV7-2 and TRBJ1-2, with a tentative D call TRBD1 (5 bases). Germline CDR1 is SGHTA and CDR2 is FQGNSA. V lost 5 bases and J 0 bases, leaving 10 bases between the germline ends. The CDR3 has 14 residues. The CDR3 coding sequence is TGTGCCAGCAGCCTGGACACGTCTAACTATGGCTACACCTTC. Its translation: CASSLDTSNYGYTF.

The J gene is TRBJ1-1, the V gene TRBV7-2; D unclear. Germline V gives CDR1 SGHTA, CDR2 FQGNSA. This CDR3 contains 15 residues. The V and J ends lost 2 bases and 7 bases respectively, with 17 bases between them. The CDR3, as DNA: TGTGCCAGCAGCTTACAGCGGGTCAAGGGAGGTGAAGCTTTCTTT. This gives the protein CASSLQRVKGGEAFF. The variable domain in full, completed from reference TRBV7-2 and TRBJ1-1, reads GAGVSQSPSNKVTEKGKDVELRCDPISGHTALYWYRQSLGQGLEFLIYFQGNSAPDKSGLPSDRFSAERTGGSVSTLTIQRTQQEDSAVYLCASSLQRVKGGEAFFGQGTRLTVV.